This T cell receptor beta chain was captured by sequencing in a study of cytomegalovirus exposure and HLA in healthy donors. Study at large: According to later analysis, the same platform produced the roughly 130 validation and under 700 first-cohort repertoires. Notes on the study in general: It was found in a later analysis that first-cohort TCR clusters tended to co-occur in the 90 to 150 validation repertoires. While the bulk of TCR sequences proved rare, some public TCRs turned up in many donors. Cytomegalovirus association was listed for about 170 TCR beta chains.

Repertoires were generated with immunoSEQ multiplex PCR, while TCRdb's copy carries only in-frame clones and drops some. The sample yields under 200,000 clones, around 80% seen once. Germline loops: CDR1 MNHEY, CDR2 SVGAGI. The V and J ends lost 6 bases and 2 bases respectively, with 11 bases between them. This CDR3 spans 13 amino acids. Note on this clone: Its specificity is unknown.

The clonotype comes from a woman in her 30s in good health and CMV-seronegative. The sequenced sample was PBMCs. The chain combines TRBV6-5 with TRBJ2-7; D is uncertain. The CDR3 reads CASRPQRAYEQYF. The CDR3 DNA follows: TGTGCCAGCAGGCCTCAGCGAGCCTACGAGCAGTACTTC.